Listed here are 31 T cell receptor beta chains from one sample, sequenced in a study of T-cell reconstitution after alpha-beta-depleted transplantation in children. Unique molecular identifiers were used to barcode this TCRbeta library. TCRdb called the PCR reads again in MiXCR, with one record for every CDR3 protein. The sample consists of 350,000 to 500,000 distinct CDR3 sequences, roughly 44% of them appearing once. The sample was PBMCs, taken before TCRalphabeta/CD19-depleted stem cell transplant. These receptors came from a girl aged 2 to 10 with aplastic anemia, due to receive a stem cell transplant.

This clonotype was counted a few times. The chain employs TRBV18 and TRBJ1-2, with 7 bases identical to TRBD1. The V gene's germline CDR1 is KGHSH and CDR2 LQKENI. V shed 1 base, J shed 4 bases, and the junction held 9 bases outside the gene matches. This CDR3 comprises 16 residues. The DNA of the CDR3 is TGTGCCAGCTCACCACGTGGGACAGAGGCCCCCTATGGCTACACCTTC. Translating it yields CASSPRGTEAPYGYTF. The full variable domain, completed using reference TRBV18 and TRBJ1-2, is NAGVMQNPRHLVRRRGQEARLRCSPMKGHSHVYWYRQLPEEGLKFMVYLQKENIIDESGMPKERFSAEFPKEGPSILRIQQVVRGDSAAYFCASSPRGTEAPYGYTFGSGTRLTVV.

In this sample, this clonotype turned up many times. The chain combines TRBV20-1 with TRBJ2-1, with 12 bases aligning to TRBD2. V shed 0 bases, J shed 7 bases, and the junction held 7 bases outside the gene matches. Germline V gene data show CDR1 as DFQATT and CDR2 as SNEGSKA (reference sequence). The CDR3 has 16 residues. CDR3 amino acids: CSARDTLAGGGNEQFF. The DNA for the CDR3 is TGCAGTGCTAGAGATACACTAGCGGGAGGTGGAAATGAGCAGTTCTTC.

This clonotype was seen a handful of times. The V and J genes are TRBV20-1 and TRBJ2-2; TRBD2 matches at 11 bases. V gave up 2 bases and J gave up 5 bases; unmatched junction bases: 1. CDR1 and CDR2 (germline): DFQATT, SNEGSKA (reference sequence). The CDR3 is made up of 14 amino acids. This CDR3 is CSARRTSGTGELFF. CDR3 nucleotides: TGCAGTGCTAGAAGGACTAGCGGGACCGGGGAGCTGTTTTTT.

Notes on this clonotype: One end of the junction fails to match germline, which may point to a read error. The gene calls are TRBV20-1 and TRBJ1-1; D gene unclear. Germline loops: CDR1 DFQATT, CDR2 SNEGSKA (reference sequence). The CDR3 spans 14 residues. The CDR3 loop is CGARSKGLNTEAFF. Here the CDR3 DNA reads TGCGGTGCTAGGTCGAAGGGATTGAACACTGAAGCTTTCTTT.

The V call is TRBV12-3 or TRBV12-4, the J call TRBJ2-7, with TRBD2 identical over 12 bases. V shed 5 bases, J shed 3 bases, and the junction held 5 bases outside the gene matches. The CDR3 runs 15 residues. This CDR3 is CASSPTSGRSYEQYF. As DNA, the CDR3 is TGTGCCAGCAGTCCCACTAGCGGGAGGAGCTACGAGCAGTACTTC.

This clonotype has more than one count but fewer than ten. This chain links TRBV5-1 with TRBJ2-7, with 7 bases lining up with TRBD1. This CDR3 comprises 16 residues. Trimming cost V 0 bases and J 3 bases; bases outside gene matches: 9. CDR1 is SGHRS and CDR2 is YFSETQ in the germline V gene. The CDR3 nucleotides read TGCGCCAGCAGCTTGGAGAGGGGGCGGATAAGCTACGAGCAGTACTTC. Its protein is CASSLERGRISYEQYF.

This clonotype appeared a few times. One junction end does not reproduce the germline sequence, and a read error may be involved. V and J are TRBV14 and TRBJ2-3, with 8 bases matching TRBD1. Germline CDR1 and CDR2: SGHDN and FVKESK. The CDR3 contains 14 residues. CDR3 sequence reads: CASSQGLLGTGRNF. CDR3 nucleotides: TGTGCCAGCAGCCAAGGTCTTTTGGGGACAGGAAGGAATTTT.

This clonotype was counted between two and nine times. The chain is built from TRBV6-2 or TRBV6-3 and TRBJ2-3; 8 nucleotides agree with TRBD2. The CDR3 length is 14 residues. Unmatched junction bases numbered 7, after V lost 2 bases and J lost 9 bases. CDR1 is MNHEY, CDR2 SVGEGT, per germline. DNA for the CDR3: TGTGCCAGCAGTTACGCAGCGGGAGCGGCCACGCAGTATTTT. It encodes CASSYAAGAATQYF.

The chain has TRBV5-1 and TRBJ2-3; no firm D call. Germline V lookup: CDR1 SGHRS, CDR2 YFSETQ. V was cut by 7 bases and J by 1 base, with 10 bases left in between. This CDR3 is built from 13 residues. CDR3 sequence reads: CASAEMGTDTQYF. The CDR3 DNA sequence: TGCGCCAGCGCAGAAATGGGCACAGATACGCAGTATTTT.

The rearrangement links TRBV4-1 to TRBJ2-3; 13 bases fit TRBD2. V trimming: 4 bases; J trimming: 4 bases; junction bases outside the gene matches: 5. The CDR3 has 16 amino acids. CDR1 is MGHRA and CDR2 is YSYEKL in the germline V gene. In DNA, the CDR3 is TGCGCCAGCAGCCGAAGCACTAGCGGGGGGGCAGATACGCAGTATTTT. Protein: CASSRSTSGGADTQYF.

The rearrangement joins TRBV6-1 to TRBJ2-7, with 8 bases identical to TRBD1. The CDR3 has 14 residues. V dropped 6 bases and J dropped 0; count of bases not matched to a gene: 4. Germline V gene data show CDR1 as MNHNS and CDR2 as SASEGT. The CDR3 DNA reads as TGTGCCAGCAGAGATACAGGGGGCTCCTACGAGCAGTACTTC. It codes for CASRDTGGSYEQYF.

This clonotype has just a few counts. The chain is built from TRBV19 and TRBJ2-3; D remains unclear. With 7 bases removed from V and 3 bases from J, the gap between germline ends came to 14 bases. The CDR3 runs to 14 residues. Germline assignment: CDR1 LNHDA and CDR2 SQIVND (reference sequence). CDR3 bases: TGTGCCAGTACCCCGTGGGGAAGGACAGATACGCAGTATTTT. Residues: CASTPWGRTDTQYF.

In this sample, this clonotype turned up a few times. The chain is built from TRBV3-1 and TRBJ2-5, with D perhaps TRBD2 (6 bases). Germline values: CDR1 LGHDT, CDR2 YNNKEL (reference sequence). The CDR3 has 15 residues. The V end lost 2 bases, the J end lost 5 bases, and 15 bases lay between the germline ends. The CDR3 DNA reads as TGTGCCAGCAGCCAACCGCCCGGGAGCGGGGAGACCCAGTACTTC. Translation: CASSQPPGSGETQYF.

The chain uses TRBV27 and TRBJ2-2; possibly TRBD1 or TRBD2 for D (5 bases each). V gave up 3 bases and J gave up 5 bases, with 10 bases separating them. Germline V lookup: CDR1 MNHEY, CDR2 SMNVEV (reference sequence). This CDR3 comprises 14 residues. CDR3 DNA sequence: TGTGCCAGCAGTTTTACGAGGGGTACCGGGGAGCTGTTTTTT. Its protein product is CASSFTRGTGELFF.

The rearrangement joins TRBV4-1 to TRBJ2-5; D gene unclear. The ends were cut back, 1 base at V and 5 bases at J, with 8 bases in the middle. The germline V gene encodes CDR1 MGHRA and CDR2 YSYEKL. The CDR3 sequence is 13 residues long. DNA for the CDR3: TGCGCCAGCAGCCAAGTACTGATGGAGACCCAGTACTTC. Protein product: CASSQVLMETQYF.

This clonotype occurred once. The germline gene is not matched at one end of the junction; a read error may be the cause. The chain employs TRBV9 and TRBJ1-2, with D uncertain. The CDR3 contains 15 residues. Per germline, CDR1 SGDLS and CDR2 YYNGEE. The CDR3 nucleotides are TGTGCCAGCAGCCTGGGGAGCGCGGAGAACTGTGGCTACACCTTC. Its translation: CASSLGSAENCGYTF.

The J gene is TRBJ2-5, the V gene TRBV6-1, with TRBD1 matching over 11 bases. The trim removed 5 bases at V and 5 bases at J, leaving 7 bases unmatched. Germline assignment: CDR1 MNHNS and CDR2 SASEGT. The CDR3 length is 15 residues. This chain's CDR3 is CASSLDRGHGETQYF. In DNA form, the CDR3 reads TGTGCCAGCAGTCTGGACAGGGGGCATGGGGAGACCCAGTACTTC.

Ten or more counts support this clonotype. This chain connects TRBV5-1 to TRBJ2-1; 15 bases match TRBD2. Germline V gives CDR1 SGHRS, CDR2 YFSETQ. The V gene end was trimmed by 0 bases and the J gene end by 2 bases; junction bases not matched to a gene: 6. The CDR3 is made up of 19 amino acids. The CDR3: CASSLVGTSGRSTYNEQFF. The CDR3 region has the DNA TGCGCCAGCAGCTTGGTTGGGACTAGCGGGAGGTCGACCTACAATGAGCAGTTCTTC.

The J gene is TRBJ1-1, the V gene TRBV29-1; D is ambiguous. Deletions cut 1 base from V and 3 bases from J, with 9 bases between. The CDR3 is 13 residues long. The germline gives CDR1 SQVTM, CDR2 ANQGSEA. CDR3 loop: CSVEVLGDTEAFF. The CDR3 bases are TGCAGCGTTGAAGTCCTGGGTGACACTGAAGCTTTCTTT.

This clonotype was picked up many times. This chain links TRBV14 with TRBJ2-7, with 7 nucleotides matching TRBD2. Germline trimming cut 5 bases from V and 4 bases from J; bases unmatched to any gene: 5. The CDR3 has 13 amino acids. Germline V gene lookup returns CDR1 SGHDN and CDR2 FVKESK. CDR3 protein: CASSGRAAYEQYF. CDR3 nucleotide sequence: TGTGCCAGCAGCGGGAGGGCCGCATACGAGCAGTACTTC.

This clonotype was found many times. The chain is built from TRBV20-1 and TRBJ2-1; D not resolved. Germline V gives CDR1 DFQATT, CDR2 SNEGSKA (reference sequence). The CDR3 is made up of 15 amino acids. V was trimmed by 6 bases and J by 0 bases, leaving 15 bases between them. CDR3 DNA sequence: TGCAGTGCCCCCCAGGTCCTAAGCTCCTACAATGAGCAGTTCTTC. Protein product: CSAPQVLSSYNEQFF.

This clonotype was seen at least ten times. The chain is built from TRBV20-1 and TRBJ1-4, with D hard to call. V was clipped by 1 base and J by 8 bases, with 11 bases between them. Looked up from germline, CDR1 is DFQATT and CDR2 is SNEGSKA (reference sequence). The CDR3 has 13 residues. CDR3 nucleotides: TGCAGTGCTAGAGCTGACACGGTGGAAAAACTGTTTTTT. Translating gives CSARADTVEKLFF.

This clonotype has a count of ten or more. The gene calls are TRBV10-3 and TRBJ2-7; D call uncertain. Germline CDR1 reads ENHRY; CDR2 reads SYGVKD. V lost 1 base, J lost 2 bases, and 15 bases lay in between. This CDR3 is 16 amino acids long. CDR3: CAISEWGSSAAYEQYF. CDR3 nucleotide sequence: TGTGCCATCAGTGAGTGGGGTTCTTCGGCCGCCTACGAGCAGTACTTC.

Comment on this clonotype: A much larger clone lies one base from this, so it may be a read error. No conserved phenylalanine or tryptophan is present at the end of the CDR3, so a read error is the likely explanation. This chain connects TRBV20-1 to TRBJ1-2; 7 nucleotides agree with TRBD1. CDR3 length: 13 amino acids. With V trimmed by 5 bases and J by 8 bases, 11 bases remained unmatched. CDR1 is DFQATT and CDR2 is SNEGSKA in the germline V gene (reference sequence). The CDR3, as DNA: TGCAGTGCTCCGGGACAGTTTTTTTGGGGCTACACCCTC. Translation gives CSAPGQFFWGYTL.

This clonotype has a count of ten or more. V and J are TRBV7-2 and TRBJ2-1, with TRBD2 matching over 7 bases. This CDR3 has 14 residues. Germline V gives CDR1 SGHTA, CDR2 FQGNSA. V shed 0 bases, J shed 8 bases, and the junction held 4 bases outside the gene matches. DNA of the CDR3: TGTGCCAGCAGCTTAGCGGGAGGGCCGTATGAGCAGTTCTTC. Its translation is CASSLAGGPYEQFF.

This clonotype was recorded many times. This sequence joins TRBV10-3 and TRBJ1-6, with TRBD1 matching over 8 bases. The CDR3 runs 15 residues. Looked up from germline, CDR1 is ENHRY and CDR2 is SYGVKD. V lost 6 bases to trimming and J lost 7 bases; unmatched junction nucleotides: 8. In DNA, the CDR3 is TGTGCCATCAGAGGAGGACAGGGCTGGAATTCACCCCTCCACTTT. It specifies CAIRGGQGWNSPLHF.

The V gene is TRBV9, the J gene TRBJ2-5, with D perhaps TRBD2 (6 bases). CDR3 length: 16 amino acids. Trimming stripped 3 bases from V and 2 bases from J, with 17 bases between. The germline CDR1 and CDR2 sequences are SGDLS and YYNGEE. The chain's CDR3 is CASSGYGTPIQETQYF. The CDR3 nucleotides are TGTGCCAGCAGCGGTTATGGGACTCCGATTCAAGAGACCCAGTACTTC.

This clonotype has a handful of counts. The genes are TRBV18 and TRBJ2-3; D is undetermined. This CDR3 has 16 residues. With 0 bases removed from V and 0 bases from J, the gap between germline ends came to 10 bases. Germline loops: CDR1 KGHSH, CDR2 LQKENI. CDR3 sequence reads: CASSPPMGSSTDTQYF. The CDR3 DNA reads as TGTGCCAGCTCACCACCGATGGGTTCTAGCACAGATACGCAGTATTTT.

The chain links TRBV27 to TRBJ1-1; D might be TRBD1 (6 bases). Trimming pared 6 bases from V and 0 bases from J, leaving 17 bases between. This CDR3 is built from 16 residues. CDR1 and CDR2 from the germline V gene are MNHEY and SMNVEV (reference sequence). CDR3 in amino acids: CASSPIGSGVNTEAFF. For the CDR3, the DNA is TGTGCCAGCAGCCCCATCGGGTCAGGGGTGAACACTGAAGCTTTCTTT.

This clonotype was seen a handful of times. The chain combines TRBV20-1 with TRBJ2-7, with TRBD2 matching over 7 bases. The V gene end was trimmed by 0 bases and the J gene end by 2 bases; junction bases not matched to a gene: 7. Germline V lookup: CDR1 DFQATT, CDR2 SNEGSKA (reference sequence). The CDR3 totals 15 residues. CDR3 in amino acids: CSARDALAATYEQYF. CDR3 sequence (DNA): TGCAGTGCTAGAGATGCCCTAGCGGCTACCTACGAGCAGTACTTC.

A few counts support this clonotype. The gene calls are TRBV2 and TRBJ2-1; D might be TRBD2 (5 bases). Germline V gene sequence: CDR1 SNHLY, CDR2 FYNNEI. The CDR3 runs 15 residues. Trimming cost V 7 bases and J 8 bases, with 21 bases left between them. Here the CDR3 reads CASTRGPRSSDEQFF. The CDR3, as DNA: TGTGCCAGCACCCGGGGTCCTCGGTCAAGCGATGAGCAGTTCTTC.